What follows is one TCR beta chain and its context. The antigen remains unidentified. This entry is derived from a study of T cell responses to AZD1222 COVID-19 vaccine. CDR3 size: 15 residues. Study-wide results and limits: Only 5 or 6 AZD1222 recipients tested seropositive at baseline. A mostly white British donor set with more females was recruited, and clonal diversity was possibly underestimated.

Using immunoSEQ multiplex PCR, the repertoire was profiled, and TCRdb retains in-frame clones only, with some absent. The table includes about 130,000 clones, roughly 86% detected once. Sequenced here: peripheral blood, sampled on day 0 of AZD1222 vaccination. The TCR originated in an adult in good health. The V and J genes are TRBV21-1 and TRBJ2-2; the table's D call TRBD1 went unverified against the DNA. TRBV21-1 is a known pseudogene. The chain's CDR3 is CASSKDGHNTGELFF. CDR3 sequence (DNA): TGTGCCAGCAGCAAAGATGGACACAACACCGGGGAGCTGTTTTTT.